Presented here are 9 T cell receptor beta chains from one specimen sequenced in a study of blood T cells in healthy people across ages. Primers used in a second PCR of roughly 6 to 11 cycles were a sample-barcoded 5' primer and a J-beta primer mix. In TCRdb, the 5' RACE reads were re-called with MiXCR into one record per CDR3 protein. The table includes more than 500,000 distinct CDR3 sequences, roughly a quarter detected once. These data were likewise used in another study, on T cells of mothers and their children.

The material sequenced was blood. The receptors shown here come from a boy between 2 and 10 years old in good health.

This clonotype was counted a few times. The rearrangement links TRBV29-1 to TRBJ1-4; D is perhaps TRBD1 (5 bases). This CDR3 has 14 residues. Between the trimmed V and J ends, which lost 6 bases and 3 bases, there was a span of 14 bases. Germline-derived CDR1 and CDR2 are SQVTM and ANQGSEA. The CDR3 reads CSVTGAGSNEKLFF. The CDR3 bases are TGCAGCGTAACCGGGGCCGGGTCTAATGAAAAACTGTTTTTT.

This clonotype has just a few counts. V usage is TRBV10-2 and J usage is TRBJ2-6, with TRBD1 as a possible D gene (5 bases). Germline V lookup: CDR1 WSHSY, CDR2 SAAADI. V shed 6 bases and J shed 5 bases, with 11 bases lying between them. This CDR3 comprises 14 residues. CDR3 protein: CASRDTTWANVLTF. CDR3 in DNA: TGCGCCAGCAGGGACACTACTTGGGCCAACGTCCTGACTTTC.

The J gene is TRBJ2-5, the V gene TRBV3-1, with TRBD2 identical over 8 bases. The CDR3 length is 17 residues. Germline V CDR1 and CDR2: LGHDT, YNNKEL (reference sequence). Trimming took 0 bases from V and 4 from J; bases not matched to a gene: 10. The CDR3 reads CASSQEAAGARGETQYF. Written as DNA, the CDR3 is TGTGCCAGCAGCCAAGAAGCAGCGGGAGCACGGGGAGAGACCCAGTACTTC.

This chain uses TRBV12-3 or TRBV12-4 with TRBJ1-1; D is undetermined. V lost 3 bases, J lost 4 bases, and 9 bases lay in between. The CDR3 contains 13 residues. The CDR3 nucleotides read TGTGCCAGCAGTTTCCTTTACACCACTGAAGCTTTCTTT. Amino acids: CASSFLYTTEAFF.

In DNA, the CDR3 is TGTGCCTGGAGTGTGCGGTACCACCAAGAGACCCAGTACTTC. Translated: CAWSVRYHQETQYF. The chain recombines TRBV30 with TRBJ2-5; D gene uncertain. The CDR3 covers 14 residues. The V gene's germline CDR1 is GTSNPN and CDR2 SVGIG (reference sequence). Trimming stripped 0 bases from V and 0 bases from J, with 8 bases between.

The sample holds a few counts of this clonotype. Relative to the germline gene, one junction end is altered; a read error may explain this. The V call is TRBV7-9, the J call TRBJ1-2, with a weak D call TRBD1 (5 bases). There are 13 residues in the CDR3. Per germline, CDR1 SEHNR and CDR2 FQNEAQ (reference sequence). In nucleotides, the CDR3 is TGTGCCAGCAGCTTTCTGGCAGGGTATGGCTGCACCTTC. Protein: CASSFLAGYGCTF. The complete variable domain, with remaining parts taken from reference TRBV7-9 and TRBJ1-2, reads DTGVSQNPRHKITKRGQNVTFRCDPISEHNRLYWYRQTLGQGPEFLTYFQNEAQLEKSRLLSDRFSAERPKGSFSTLEIQRTEQGDSAMYLCASSFLAGYGCTFGSGTRLTVV.

This clonotype appeared a few times. The genes are TRBV20-1 and TRBJ2-2; D uncertain. The CDR3 is made up of 13 amino acids. The germline V and J ends were trimmed by 3 bases and 7 bases, with 12 bases remaining between them. The germline CDR1 and CDR2 sequences are DFQATT and SNEGSKA (reference sequence). The CDR3 DNA is TGCAGTGCTAGCGGGCCAGACCACGGGGAGCTGTTTTTT. This encodes CSASGPDHGELFF.

This clonotype was found a few times. The chain uses TRBV27 and TRBJ2-4, with D hard to call. The CDR3 contains 14 residues. CDR1 is MNHEY and CDR2 is SMNVEV in the germline V gene (reference sequence). Trimming left V 0 bases short and J 6 bases short, with 9 bases between. CDR3 sequence (DNA): TGTGCCAGCAGTTTATCGATCCTGGCAAACATTCAGTACTTC. Protein product: CASSLSILANIQYF.

The chain recombines TRBV7-3 with TRBJ2-5; D uncertain. V lost 5 bases and J lost 6, with 13 bases in between. The CDR3 is made up of 13 amino acids. Germline V gene sequence: CDR1 SGHTA, CDR2 FQGTGA. CDR3 bases: TGTGCCAGCAGCCTGGGCAAGGAACAGACCCAGTACTTC. Residues: CASSLGKEQTQYF.